Following are 16 T cell receptor beta chains from one sample sequenced in a study of T cell repertoires in cytomegalovirus infection. TCRdb redid the calling of the reads with MiXCR, one entry per CDR3 protein. The data contain around 230,000 distinct CDR3 sequences, about 38% of them singletons. What these receptors recognize is not known. Source: CD8+ T cells from cultured PBMCs, taken from culture after CMV antigen stimulation. The receptors shown here come from a human donor in good health (CMV status not recorded). Some clones in this sample may be carry-over from other donors' samples.

This rearrangement joins TRBV6-1 to TRBJ2-7, with D perhaps being TRBD1 or TRBD2 (5 bases each). Germline assignment: CDR1 MNHNS and CDR2 SASEGT. There are 16 residues in the CDR3. Trimming pared 5 bases from V and 2 bases from J, leaving 19 bases between. For the CDR3, the DNA is TGTGCCAGCAGTCCGGGAAGGGGAATCTCCGCCTACGAGCAGTACTTC. Its translation: CASSPGRGISAYEQYF.

The chain links TRBV6-5 to TRBJ1-6, with D uncertain. The CDR3 contains 15 residues. The germline gives CDR1 MNHEY, CDR2 SVGAGI. The germline V and J ends were trimmed by 0 bases and 7 bases, with 10 bases remaining between them. Written as DNA, the CDR3 is TGTGCCAGCAGTTACTCACGGGATACGAATTCACCCCTCCACTTT. Translated: CASSYSRDTNSPLHF.

This chain links TRBV7-9 with TRBJ2-1; TRBD2 is a possible D gene (5 bases). V dropped 2 bases and J dropped 5 bases, with 7 bases sitting between them. The CDR3 runs 13 residues. CDR1 and CDR2 (germline): SEHNR, FQNEAQ (reference sequence). The CDR3 DNA reads as TGTGCCAGCAGCTTATCCGGGAACAATGAGCAGTTCTTC. Translating it yields CASSLSGNNEQFF.

This chain uses TRBV7-9 with TRBJ1-1, with D possibly being TRBD1 (5 bases). The CDR3 runs 15 residues. Germline CDR1 is SEHNR and CDR2 is FQNEAQ (reference sequence). Between the trimmed V and J ends, which lost 11 bases and 3 bases, there was a span of 22 bases. The CDR3 sequence: CASLGAGPTYTEAFF. The CDR3 bases are TGTGCCTCCCTCGGGGCAGGACCCACCTACACTGAAGCTTTCTTT.

This rearrangement joins TRBV19 to TRBJ2-2; D gene uncertain. V dropped 8 bases and J dropped 4 bases, with 14 bases sitting between them. In germline, CDR1 is LNHDA, CDR2 SQIVND (reference sequence). The CDR3 spans 14 residues. The CDR3 coding sequence is TGTGCCAGTTCGCCCCGTTCCTTCACCGGGGAGCTGTTTTTT. This gives the protein CASSPRSFTGELFF.

This clonotype was counted between two and nine times. This chain uses TRBV7-6 with TRBJ2-7; D gene uncertain. Germline CDR1 SGHVS, CDR2 FNYEAQ. The CDR3 covers 14 residues. V was cut by 1 base and J by 5 bases, with 12 bases left in between. The CDR3 nucleotides read TGTGCCAGCAGCTTAGAACAGTATGGACACGAGCAGTACTTC. This sequence encodes CASSLEQYGHEQYF.

This clonotype has only a few counts. This chain uses TRBV6-1 with TRBJ2-5; D unresolved. The CDR3 spans 13 residues. The germline V gene encodes CDR1 MNHNS and CDR2 SASEGT. The V end was cut by 6 bases, the J end by 1 base, with 9 bases between. This chain's CDR3 is CASSWKGQETQYF. For the CDR3, the DNA is TGTGCCAGCAGCTGGAAAGGCCAAGAGACCCAGTACTTC.

The chain couples TRBV11-3 to TRBJ2-2, with 8 bases matching TRBD1. This CDR3 comprises 17 residues. CDR1 is SGHNT, CDR2 YENEEA, per germline. V was pared by 5 bases and J by 4 bases, with 12 bases of the junction left unmatched. Written as DNA, the CDR3 is TGTGCCAGCAGCCCCAGCAGCGACAGGGGTGGCACCGGGGAGCTGTTTTTT. As protein: CASSPSSDRGGTGELFF.

The chain has TRBV27 and TRBJ1-6; TRBD1 is a possible D gene (6 bases). Trimming removed 0 bases from V and 6 bases from J, with 12 bases in between. The germline V gene has CDR1 MNHEY and CDR2 SMNVEV (reference sequence). CDR3 length: 16 residues. CDR3 bases: TGTGCCAGCAGTTTATCTATTGGACAGTTTAATTCACCCCTCCACTTT. Translated, it gives CASSLSIGQFNSPLHF.

The chain joins TRBV15 to TRBJ2-7; D unresolved. Germline CDR1 and CDR2: LNHNV and YYDKDF (reference sequence). The CDR3 totals 12 residues. The V end was cut by 4 bases, the J end by 2 bases, with 6 bases between. CDR3 sequence: CATSTAPYEQYF. The CDR3 DNA follows: TGTGCCACCAGCACGGCACCCTACGAGCAGTACTTC.

V usage is TRBV25-1 and J usage is TRBJ1-1; D uncertain. Trimming cost V 4 bases and J 8 bases, with 5 bases left between them. Germline V gene lookup returns CDR1 MGHDK and CDR2 SYGVNS. The CDR3 runs 10 residues. CDR3 region: CASSAGEAFF. As DNA, the CDR3 is TGTGCCAGCAGTGCCGGGGAAGCTTTCTTT.

The genes are TRBV2 and TRBJ1-2; 7 bases are shared with TRBD1. The V gene end was trimmed by 6 bases and the J gene end by 8 bases; junction bases not matched to a gene: 9. CDR1 SNHLY and CDR2 FYNNEI come from the germline V gene. The CDR3 is 13 residues long. CDR3 loop: CASRAKQGRGYTF. CDR3 in DNA: TGTGCCAGCAGAGCTAAACAGGGGCGAGGCTACACCTTC.

The CDR3 spells CATSRFSGTSIIYNEQFF. The CDR3 DNA follows: TGTGCCACCAGCAGATTTTCAGGGACTAGCATAATCTACAATGAGCAGTTCTTC. This chain connects TRBV15 to TRBJ2-1, with TRBD2 identical over 9 bases. CDR3 length equals 18 residues. Germline loops: CDR1 LNHNV, CDR2 YYDKDF (reference sequence). The trim removed 2 bases at V and 3 bases at J, leaving 11 bases unmatched. The variable domain in full, completed from reference TRBV15 and TRBJ2-1, reads DAMVIQNPRYQVTQFGKPVTLSCSQTLNHNVMYWYQQKSSQAPKLLFHYYDKDFNNEADTPDNFQSRRPNTSFCFLDIRSPGLGDTAMYLCATSRFSGTSIIYNEQFFGPGTRLTVL.

A word on this clonotype: One end of the junction varies from germline; a read error may be responsible. The J gene is TRBJ2-1, the V gene TRBV7-8; TRBD2 is a possible D gene (6 bases). This CDR3 spans 19 amino acids. CDR1 is SGHVS and CDR2 is FQNEAQ in the germline V gene. CDR3 loop: CASFFTMSGVSLDYNEQLF. The DNA of the CDR3 is TGTGCCAGTTTCTTTACGATGTCGGGAGTCTCCCTAGACTACAATGAGCAGTTATTC.

The genes are TRBV6-1 and TRBJ1-2; a weak D match, TRBD1 (5 bases). Trimming shortened V by 2 bases and J by 1 base, and 17 bases separated the two germline ends. Germline CDR1 and CDR2: MNHNS and SASEGT. CDR3 length: 17 residues. The CDR3 reads CASSELPSPGSNYGYTF. CDR3 coding DNA: TGTGCCAGCAGTGAACTCCCGTCCCCAGGGAGTAACTATGGCTACACCTTC.

This clonotype was seen more than once but under ten times. The rearrangement uses TRBV7-9 and TRBJ2-3, with TRBD1 matching over 8 bases. The CDR3 extends over 13 amino acids. Germline V gene lookup returns CDR1 SEHNR and CDR2 FQNEAQ (reference sequence). V lost 4 bases to trimming and J lost 14 bases; unmatched junction nucleotides: 11. For the CDR3, the DNA is TGTGCCAGCAGCTCAGGGGGCTCTCCAGATCCGTATTTT. Residues: CASSSGGSPDPYF.